This record concerns one TCR beta chain sequence. Its antigen is still unknown. The data were taken from a study of cytomegalovirus exposure and HLA in healthy donors. Notes on the study in general: A cluster of highly shared sequence variants was likely a sequencing artifact.

The PCR had 60 Vbeta and 13 Jbeta primers. Method: immunoSEQ multiplex PCR; TCRdb's copy keeps in-frame clones and lacks some. The profile shows fewer than 250,000 clones, roughly 82% of them singletons. V was pared by 2 bases and J by 2 bases, with 7 bases of the junction left unmatched. The germline V gene has CDR1 WNHNN and CDR2 SYGVQD (reference sequence). The CDR3 runs to 17 residues. The sequence derives from a man between 40 and 49 years old in good health and CMV-seropositive. The sample taken for sequencing was PBMCs. The chain combines TRBV10-1 with TRBJ2-1, with 9 bases that match TRBD2. In DNA form, the CDR3 reads TGCGCCAGCAGTGAGGTAGCTAGCGGGACGACCTACAATGAGCAGTTCTTC. This codes for CASSEVASGTTYNEQFF.